Presented here are 26 T cell receptor beta chains from one specimen sequenced in a study of response to subunit inactivated influenza vaccine (dated by TCRdb to the late 2010s). Library generation was performed with RT-PCR. TCRdb shows the sequencer as Illumina HiSeq 2500. TCRdb passed the public sequencing reads through fastp at Q25 and MiXCR, retaining productive beta sequences. Here each entry gathers all rows of one CDR3 protein and keeps the most common genes and DNA. Across this sample there are approximately 500,000 distinct CDR3 sequences, with around a quarter seen only once. Approximately 3% of the sample is held by the ten biggest clonotypes. This same sample was also taken into another study, of T cells expressing NK-cell markers. As that second paper reports: TCR beta cDNA libraries were made by 5'RACE template switching that added a universal primer site and unique molecular identifiers.

This material consisted of CD4+ T cells sorted from PBMCs, taken roughly 12 days after vaccination. These receptor sequences come from a man aged 50 to 59 who received an inactivated influenza vaccine. Donor details come from another sample of the same person, matched by shared clones.

This clonotype was detected a few times. The chain joins TRBV12-3 or TRBV12-4 to TRBJ2-3; 7 nucleotides align to TRBD2. J was trimmed by 1 base and V by 2 bases; bases with no gene match: 24. CDR3 size: 22 residues. CDR3 protein: CASSLRLPQVGEAGSRTDTQYF. The CDR3 bases are TGTGCCAGCAGTTTACGGCTTCCTCAGGTCGGGGAAGCGGGGTCACGCACAGATACGCAGTATTTT.

The rearrangement links TRBV20-1 to TRBJ1-4, with D possibly TRBD1 on 5 matching bases. The CDR3 consists of 15 residues. Germline assignment: CDR1 DFQATT and CDR2 SNEGSKA (reference sequence). V was trimmed by 0 bases and J by 7 bases, leaving 15 bases between them. The CDR3 sequence: CSARDLRQGSEKLFF. CDR3 nucleotide sequence: TGCAGTGCTAGAGATTTGCGGCAGGGCAGTGAAAAACTGTTTTTT.

V usage is TRBV12-3 or TRBV12-4 and J usage is TRBJ2-3, with 9 bases aligning to TRBD2. V gave up 3 bases and J gave up 1 base; unmatched junction bases: 5. This CDR3 is 16 amino acids long. The DNA of the CDR3 is TGTGCCAGCAGTTTCATCCGGACTAGCGGCACAGATACGCAGTATTTT. Its translation is CASSFIRTSGTDTQYF.

The chain employs TRBV20-1 and TRBJ1-1; 7 bases fit TRBD1. V dropped 4 bases and J dropped 5; count of bases not matched to a gene: 7. CDR1 is DFQATT, CDR2 SNEGSKA, per germline (reference sequence). The CDR3 is 13 residues long. The CDR3 reads CSAKSGGRTEAFF. DNA of the CDR3: TGCAGTGCTAAATCAGGGGGGCGGACTGAAGCTTTCTTT.

The V and J genes are TRBV4-2 and TRBJ1-6, with no clear D. Germline V gene lookup returns CDR1 LGHNA and CDR2 YNFKEQ. The CDR3 contains 13 residues. Trimming removed 6 bases from V and 7 bases from J, with 10 bases in between. The CDR3 spells CASSQVGNSPLHF. In DNA form, the CDR3 reads TGTGCCAGCAGTCAGGTTGGCAATTCACCCCTCCACTTT.

This clonotype was seen a few times. This rearrangement joins TRBV5-1 to TRBJ1-5; a possible D gene is TRBD1 (5 bases). The CDR3 length is 15 residues. V gave up 2 bases and J gave up 0 bases, with 9 bases separating them. The germline V gene encodes CDR1 SGHRS and CDR2 YFSETQ. CDR3: CASSFTGDSNQPQHF. The DNA for the CDR3 is TGCGCCAGCAGCTTTACGGGGGATAGCAATCAGCCCCAGCATTTT.

The gene calls are TRBV5-1 and TRBJ2-3; 7 bases map to TRBD1. After removal of 2 bases from V and 0 bases from J, the junction contained 6 bases not matched to a gene. The CDR3 is made up of 16 amino acids. Per germline, CDR1 SGHRS and CDR2 YFSETQ. The CDR3 loop reads CASSFQTGPSTDTQYF. In nucleotides, the CDR3 is TGCGCCAGCAGCTTTCAGACAGGGCCTAGCACAGATACGCAGTATTTT. The full variable domain, rest sourced from reference TRBV5-1 and TRBJ2-3, is KAGVTQTPRYLIKTRGQQVTLSCSPISGHRSVSWYQQTPGQGLQFLFEYFSETQRNKGNFPGRFSGRQFSNSRSEMNVSTLELGDSALYLCASSFQTGPSTDTQYFGPGTRLTVL.

CDR3 sequence reads: CASSGRAVTGELFF. The CDR3, as DNA: TGTGCCAGCAGCGGGAGGGCCGTCACCGGGGAGCTGTTTTTT. The V gene is TRBV12-3 or TRBV12-4, the J gene TRBJ2-2, with TRBD2 identical over 8 bases. The CDR3 contains 14 residues. The trim removed 6 bases at V and 4 bases at J, leaving 4 bases unmatched.

The chain employs TRBV11-2 and TRBJ2-5; D may be TRBD2 (6 bases). The CDR3 has 14 amino acids. V lost 5 bases to trimming and J lost 4 bases, with 14 bases between them. CDR1 and CDR2 from the germline V gene are SGHAT and FQNNGV. The CDR3 nucleotides are TGTGCCAGCAGCAACCTGGGACTGGCAGAGACCCAGTACTTC. Encoded protein: CASSNLGLAETQYF.

There are a few counts of this clonotype. The chain is built from TRBV20-1 and TRBJ2-1; the match to TRBD2 covers 8 bases. In germline, CDR1 is DFQATT, CDR2 SNEGSKA (reference sequence). Germline trimming cut 5 bases from V and 15 bases from J; bases unmatched to any gene: 21. This CDR3 region has 15 residues. The CDR3 loop reads CSAPPAAGVINEMFF. The CDR3, as DNA: TGCAGTGCTCCACCGGCAGCGGGAGTGATTAATGAGATGTTCTTC.

The rearrangement joins TRBV5-5 to TRBJ1-4; the D gene is possibly TRBD1 (5 bases). Between the trimmed V and J ends, which lost 0 bases and 3 bases, there was a span of 12 bases. This CDR3 has 16 residues. CDR1 is SGHKS and CDR2 is YYEKEE in the germline V gene (reference sequence). The CDR3 here is CASSLAGRGSNEKLFF. CDR3 DNA: TGTGCCAGCAGCTTGGCCGGGAGGGGATCTAATGAAAAACTGTTTTTT.

This chain joins TRBV24-1 and TRBJ2-3, with 7 positions matching TRBD1. V shed 6 bases and J 5 bases; nucleotides not matched to a gene: 10. Germline lookup yields CDR1 KGHDR and CDR2 SFDVKD. The length of the CDR3 is 15 residues. CDR3 nucleotides: TGTGCCACCAGTACTCGCACAGGGGAAATAGATACGCAGTATTTT. Protein product: CATSTRTGEIDTQYF.

In its sample, this clonotype was seen a few times. The rearrangement joins TRBV7-3 to TRBJ2-2; TRBD2 matches at 12 bases. The germline V gene encodes CDR1 SGHTA and CDR2 FQGTGA. V lost 5 bases and J lost 6; bases outside the gene matches: 7. The CDR3 has 16 amino acids. This CDR3 is CASSETSGRTAGELFF. The CDR3 DNA sequence: TGTGCCAGCAGCGAAACTAGCGGGAGGACGGCCGGGGAGCTGTTTTTT.

This clonotype was picked up a small number of times. The CDR3 coding sequence is TGTGCCCCCAGGGGTGCCCCCTACAATGAGCAGTTCTTC. Amino acid sequence: CAPRGAPYNEQFF. This chain uses TRBV6-1 with TRBJ2-1, with D perhaps TRBD1 (6 bases). From germline, CDR1 is MNHNS and CDR2 SASEGT. The CDR3 contains 13 residues. Trimming took 11 bases from V and 2 from J, leaving 13 bases between them.

This clonotype turned up a few times. The J gene is TRBJ2-7, the V gene TRBV2, with a possible D match to TRBD1 (5 bases). Trimming removed 3 bases at V and 1 base at J, with 13 bases between. CDR3 length equals 15 residues. Germline-derived CDR1 and CDR2 are SNHLY and FYNNEI. The CDR3 region has the DNA TGTGCCAGCAGTGACAGGGTGATTTCATCCTACGAGCAGTACTTC. Translation: CASSDRVISSYEQYF.

For this clonotype: This may come from a read error, since a much larger clone is one base off. The chain has TRBV11-2 and TRBJ1-3; no clear D gene. The germline V gene encodes CDR1 SGHAT and CDR2 FQNNGV. The germline V and J ends were trimmed by 6 bases and 0 bases, with 6 bases remaining between them. The CDR3 runs 13 residues. CDR3 loop: CASRRISGNTIYF. CDR3 bases: TGTGCCAGCAGGAGGATCTCTGGAAACACCATATATTTT.

This clonotype came up a few times. V usage is TRBV5-5 and J usage is TRBJ2-5, with 7 bases fitting TRBD2. Germline V gives CDR1 SGHKS, CDR2 YYEKEE (reference sequence). This CDR3 comprises 13 residues. Trimming took 4 bases from V and 4 from J; bases not matched to a gene: 4. The DNA for the CDR3 is TGTGCCAGCAGCAGCGGGAATCCAGAGACCCAGTACTTC. It is translated as CASSSGNPETQYF.

The CDR3, as DNA: TGCGCCAGCAGTTCGGGACCAGCGGGGGAGACCCAGTACTTC. It translates to CASSSGPAGETQYF. The chain uses TRBV5-1 and TRBJ2-5; 7 bases line up with TRBD2. The germline CDR1 and CDR2 sequences are SGHRS and YFSETQ. This CDR3 has 14 amino acids. V was pared by 5 bases and J by 5 bases, with 9 bases of the junction left unmatched.

Many counts were recorded for this clonotype. The chain recombines TRBV12-3 or TRBV12-4 with TRBJ2-2, with 11 bases fitting TRBD2. CDR3 length: 23 amino acids. J gave up 1 base and V 2 bases, and 21 bases lay outside the gene matches. The CDR3 protein is CASSLRDVLAGGFGAWNTGELFF. The CDR3 bases are TGTGCCAGCAGTTTAAGGGACGTTCTAGCGGGAGGATTTGGGGCCTGGAACACCGGGGAGCTGTTTTTT.

The rearrangement links TRBV5-4 to TRBJ2-5; D remains ambiguous. This CDR3 has 14 amino acids. The germline V gene encodes CDR1 SGHNT and CDR2 YYREEE (reference sequence). V gave up 0 bases and J gave up 3 bases, with 9 bases separating them. CDR3 coding DNA: TGTGCCAGCAGCTTGGAGGCATCTGAAGAGACCCAGTACTTC. This codes for CASSLEASEETQYF.

Only a few counts were recorded for this clonotype. The rearrangement uses TRBV7-8 and TRBJ2-5; TRBD2 agrees at 8 bases. Unmatched junction bases numbered 2, after V lost 4 bases and J lost 4 bases. The CDR3 is 13 residues long. The germline CDR1 and CDR2 sequences are SGHVS and FQNEAQ. DNA of the CDR3: TGTGCCAGCAGCTCCGCGGGGGGAGAGACCCAGTACTTC. It translates to CASSSAGGETQYF.

In this sample, this clonotype turned up a few times. The chain recombines TRBV29-1 with TRBJ2-3; 9 bases map to TRBD2. Germline V lookup: CDR1 SQVTM, CDR2 ANQGSEA. The CDR3 is 15 residues long. V lost 4 bases, J lost 4 bases, and 9 bases stayed unmatched. The CDR3 protein is CSVGTTAGGSDTQYF. The CDR3 nucleotides read TGCAGCGTTGGGACGACGGCGGGAGGGTCAGATACGCAGTATTTT.

This clonotype was detected a few times. Relative to the germline gene, one junction end is altered; a read error may explain this. The chain uses TRBV7-2 and TRBJ2-7; 7 nucleotides match TRBD1. Looked up from germline, CDR1 is SGHTA and CDR2 is FQGNSA. This CDR3 has 15 residues. The CDR3 DNA is TGTGTCAGCAGCCCCGGGCACAGGGGTGTCTACGAGCAGTACTTC. It is translated as CVSSPGHRGVYEQYF. Complete variable domain (other parts from reference TRBV7-2 and TRBJ2-7): GAGVSQSPSNKVTEKGKDVELRCDPISGHTALYWYRQSLGQGLEFLIYFQGNSAPDKSGLPSDRFSAERTGGSVSTLTIQRTQQEDSAVYLCVSSPGHRGVYEQYFGPGTRLTVT.

The V and J genes are TRBV29-1 and TRBJ1-1, with 7 nucleotides matching TRBD1. CDR3 size: 15 residues. Germline V lookup: CDR1 SQVTM, CDR2 ANQGSEA. Trimming at V came to 1 base and at J to 2 bases, leaving 7 bases not matched to a gene. The CDR3 region has the DNA TGCAGCGTTGAAGTCGCGGGGACAGCCAACACTGAAGCTTTCTTT. The encoded protein is CSVEVAGTANTEAFF.

This clonotype was seen more than once but under ten times. V gene TRBV12-3 or TRBV12-4 combines with J gene TRBJ1-5; 10 nucleotides agree with TRBD1. With V trimmed by 5 bases and J by 2 bases, 6 bases remained unmatched. The CDR3 is made up of 16 amino acids. CDR3 loop: CASSPPGQGGNQPQHF. The CDR3 bases are TGTGCCAGCAGTCCCCCCGGACAGGGGGGCAATCAGCCCCAGCATTTT.

This clonotype appeared a few times. This rearrangement joins TRBV10-3 to TRBJ1-2; the match to TRBD1 covers 12 bases. CDR1 is ENHRY and CDR2 is SYGVKD in the germline V gene. The CDR3 has 17 residues. Trimming at V came to 2 bases and at J to 4 bases, leaving 8 bases not matched to a gene. CDR3 loop: CAISERDRGLLAYGYTF. CDR3 DNA: TGTGCCATCAGTGAGCGGGACAGGGGGCTACTTGCCTATGGCTACACCTTC.